These 12 T cell receptor beta chains share one sample of origin, sequenced in a study of blood T cell repertoires in COVID-19. Sequencing was performed with immunoSEQ multiplex PCR; in TCRdb, only in-frame clones are kept and a portion is missing. The data contain some 100,000 clones, more than 75% of them singletons. The material sequenced was peripheral blood. Receptors originate from a woman at least 80 years old with active COVID-19.

This clone was found a few times. V and J are TRBV4-2 and TRBJ1-2, with D possibly being TRBD1 (5 bases). The CDR3 runs to 15 residues. V lost 0 bases, J lost 3 bases, and 11 bases lay in between. Germline assignment: CDR1 LGHNA and CDR2 YNFKEQ. The CDR3 spells CASSQDSRTHYGYTF. The CDR3 nucleotides are TGTGCCAGCAGCCAAGACTCGAGGACACACTATGGCTACACCTTC.

The chain couples TRBV5-4 to TRBJ2-1; TRBD2 aligns across 12 bases. This CDR3 is 16 amino acids long. Germline V gene data show CDR1 as SGHNT and CDR2 as YYREEE (reference sequence). The ends lost 4 bases at V and 6 bases at J; junction bases unmatched: 8. The DNA of the CDR3 is TGTGCCAGCAGCGGGATGACTAGCGGGAGTATCAATGAGCAGTTCTTC. Protein sequence: CASSGMTSGSINEQFF.

The V and J genes are TRBV18 and TRBJ1-1, with D maybe TRBD1 (5 bases). Deletions cut 4 bases from V and 5 bases from J, with 17 bases between. The CDR3 runs 15 residues. CDR1 is KGHSH and CDR2 is LQKENI in the germline V gene. In DNA, the CDR3 is TGTGCCAGCTCACGGGGGGGGACGATCCCTACTGAAGCTTTCTTT. It codes for CASSRGGTIPTEAFF.

The chain joins TRBV7-9 to TRBJ2-5; 9 bases match TRBD2. The CDR3 spans 15 residues. J lost 5 bases, V lost 2 bases, and 6 bases had no gene match. Germline V gene sequence: CDR1 SEHNR, CDR2 FQNEAQ (reference sequence). In DNA, the CDR3 is TGTGCCAGCAGCTTACCGGCGGGAGGGTCGGAGACCCAGTACTTC. Amino acids: CASSLPAGGSETQYF.

The rearrangement links TRBV28 to TRBJ1-2; no clear D gene. CDR1 is MDHEN and CDR2 is SYDVKM in the germline V gene. Trimming removed 4 bases from V and 8 bases from J, with 14 bases in between. The CDR3 is made up of 13 amino acids. In DNA form, the CDR3 reads TGTGCCAGCAGTTCCTTGCTACAGTTAGGCTACACCTTC. This codes for CASSSLLQLGYTF.

The V call is TRBV7-8, the J call TRBJ1-5; 8 nucleotides match TRBD1. This CDR3 spans 14 amino acids. V was clipped by 2 bases and J by 5 bases; unmatched bases: 2. The germline gives CDR1 SGHVS, CDR2 FQNEAQ. Here the CDR3 DNA reads TGTGCCAGCAGCTTATCAGGGGGCGATCAGCCCCAGCATTTT. It translates to CASSLSGGDQPQHF. The whole variable domain, filled in from reference TRBV7-8 and TRBJ1-5, reads GAGVSQSPRYKVAKRGQDVALRCDPISGHVSLFWYQQALGQGPEFLTYFQNEAQLDKSGLPSDRFFAERPEGSVSTLKIQRTQQEDSAVYLCASSLSGGDQPQHFGDGTRLSIL.

This chain uses TRBV2 with TRBJ2-2, with D possibly matching TRBD2 (5 bases). Germline lookup yields CDR1 SNHLY and CDR2 FYNNEI. V gave up 3 bases and J gave up 8 bases, with 10 bases separating them. This CDR3 is 13 amino acids long. The CDR3 DNA follows: TGTGCCAGCAGTGATAGTCGGGATGGGGAGCTGTTTTTT. Its protein product is CASSDSRDGELFF. The full variable domain, with the rest looked up from reference TRBV2 and TRBJ2-2, is EPEVTQTPSHQVTQMGQEVILRCVPISNHLYFYWYRQILGQKVEFLVSFYNNEISEKSEIFDDQFSVERPDGSNFTLKIRSTKLEDSAMYFCASSDSRDGELFFGEGSRLTVL.

V gene TRBV7-2 combines with J gene TRBJ2-1; no firm D call. This CDR3 contains 16 residues. Germline V gene data show CDR1 as SGHTA and CDR2 as FQGNSA. Trimming took 1 base from V and 0 from J, leaving 10 bases between them. CDR3 in amino acids: CASSLVIRSSYNEQFF. The CDR3 DNA sequence: TGTGCCAGCAGCTTAGTAATACGGAGCTCCTACAATGAGCAGTTCTTC. Filled out from reference TRBV7-2 and TRBJ2-1, the complete variable domain reads GAGVSQSPSNKVTEKGKDVELRCDPISGHTALYWYRQSLGQGLEFLIYFQGNSAPDKSGLPSDRFSAERTGGSVSTLTIQRTQQEDSAVYLCASSLVIRSSYNEQFFGPGTRLTVL.

V usage is TRBV7-3 and J usage is TRBJ2-3; D gene uncertain. Germline V gives CDR1 SGHTA, CDR2 FQGTGA. The CDR3 has 13 residues. The ends were cut back, 5 bases at V and 2 bases at J, with 8 bases in the middle. CDR3 region: CASSQSNTDTQYF. DNA of the CDR3: TGTGCCAGCAGCCAAAGCAACACAGATACGCAGTATTTT.

The rearrangement links TRBV5-8 to TRBJ2-1, with 8 positions matching TRBD1. With 1 base clipped from V and 2 bases from J, the junction kept 2 bases outside the gene matches. The germline gives CDR1 SGHTS, CDR2 YDEGEE. The CDR3 has 15 residues. The CDR3 nucleotides are TGTGCCAGCAGCTTGTCAGGGGGCCCCTACAATGAGCAGTTCTTC. This translates into CASSLSGGPYNEQFF.

The CDR3 nucleotides read TGTGCCAGCACCAATTCGGCGGAGTTTTACAATGAGCAGTTCTTC. It yields the protein CASTNSAEFYNEQFF. The chain joins TRBV9 to TRBJ2-1; D call uncertain. CDR3 length: 15 residues. Trimming removed 6 bases at V and 4 bases at J, with 17 bases between. Germline-derived CDR1 and CDR2 are SGDLS and YYNGEE.

The chain is built from TRBV5-1 and TRBJ2-7; maybe TRBD1 (5 bases). The CDR3 extends over 12 amino acids. V was clipped by 2 bases and J by 5 bases, with 8 bases between them. Germline CDR1 reads SGHRS; CDR2 reads YFSETQ. The CDR3 region has the DNA TGCGCCAGCAGCTTTCAGGGCGACGAGCAGTACTTC. Protein product: CASSFQGDEQYF.